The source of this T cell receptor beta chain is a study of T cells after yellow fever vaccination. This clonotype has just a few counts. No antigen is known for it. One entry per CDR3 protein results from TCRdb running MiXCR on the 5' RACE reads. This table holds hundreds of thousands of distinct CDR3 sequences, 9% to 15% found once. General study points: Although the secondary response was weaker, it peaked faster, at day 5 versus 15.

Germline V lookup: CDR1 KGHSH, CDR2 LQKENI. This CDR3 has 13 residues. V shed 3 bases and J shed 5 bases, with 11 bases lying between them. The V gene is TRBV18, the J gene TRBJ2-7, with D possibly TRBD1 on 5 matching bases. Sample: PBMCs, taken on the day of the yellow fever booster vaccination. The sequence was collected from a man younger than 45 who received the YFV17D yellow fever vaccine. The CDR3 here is CASSPRQSDEQYF. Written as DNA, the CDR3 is TGTGCCAGCTCACCGAGACAGAGCGACGAGCAGTACTTC.